This is a list of T cell receptor beta chains from one sample in a study of blood T cell repertoires in COVID-19. Data came from immunoSEQ multiplex PCR; TCRdb stores just in-frame clones and leaves some out. The profile shows about 100,000 clones, just under 80% of them singletons. The specimen was peripheral blood. The receptors come from a woman in her 70s with acute or convalescent COVID-19. CDR3s include the opening cysteine and the closing phenylalanine or tryptophan. Each record gives: D gene, V gene, clone size, J gene, CDR3 DNA, CDR3 protein. A D gene is named only where the DNA matches it firmly. The size field is filled for only some rows; it gives once, few, many or a size class.

d_gene: TRBD2; v_gene: TRBV5-1; abundance: NA; j_gene: TRBJ2-1; CDR3nt: TGCGCCAGCAGCTTGGCTAGCGGGGGGAGAGATGAGCAGTTCTTC; CDR3aa: CASSLASGGRDEQFF
d_gene: TRBD1; v_gene: TRBV14; abundance: NA; j_gene: TRBJ1-1; CDR3nt: TGTGCCAGCAGCCTAGGACAGGGAACTACTGAAGCTTTCTTT; CDR3aa: CASSLGQGTTEAFF
d_gene: NA; v_gene: TRBV5-1; abundance: NA; j_gene: TRBJ1-2; CDR3nt: TGCGCCAGCAGCTTGGACAGGGCGGTGTATGGCTACACCTTC; CDR3aa: CASSLDRAVYGYTF
d_gene: NA; v_gene: TRBV19; abundance: NA; j_gene: TRBJ1-1; CDR3nt: TGTGCCAGTAGTATGAGGAGCACAAGGTCGAGGACTGAAGCTTTCTTT; CDR3aa: CASSMRSTRSRTEAFF
d_gene: NA; v_gene: TRBV9; abundance: once; j_gene: TRBJ1-2; CDR3nt: TGTGCCAGCAGCGTAGATCGGGGGAAGAGTGGCTACACCTTC; CDR3aa: CASSVDRGKSGYTF
d_gene: NA; v_gene: TRBV3-1/TRBV3-2; abundance: NA; j_gene: TRBJ2-2; CDR3nt: TGTGCCAGCAGCCAGGGGGCGGGTACCGGGGAGCTGTTTTTT; CDR3aa: CASSQGAGTGELFF
d_gene: NA; v_gene: TRBV30; abundance: NA; j_gene: TRBJ2-6; CDR3nt: TGTGCCTGGCTAAGGACAGATGGGGCCAACGTCCTGACTTTC; CDR3aa: CAWLRTDGANVLTF
d_gene: NA; v_gene: TRBV9; abundance: once; j_gene: TRBJ1-3; CDR3nt: TGTGCCAGCAGCGTGGGACTGATCTCTGGAAACACCATATATTTT; CDR3aa: CASSVGLISGNTIYF
d_gene: NA; v_gene: TRBV19; abundance: NA; j_gene: TRBJ2-2; CDR3nt: TGTGCCAGTAGTAAGGGGGAAGGCGTGACCGGGGAGCTGTTTTTT; CDR3aa: CASSKGEGVTGELFF
d_gene: TRBD1; v_gene: TRBV5-1; abundance: NA; j_gene: TRBJ2-7; CDR3nt: TGCGCCAGCAGCCTGGGGGGACAGGCTACCTACGAGCAGTACTTC; CDR3aa: CASSLGGQATYEQYF
d_gene: TRBD1; v_gene: TRBV30; abundance: few; j_gene: TRBJ1-5; CDR3nt: TGTGCCTGGACGACAGGGGGCGGTCAGCCCCAGCATTTT; CDR3aa: CAWTTGGGQPQHF
d_gene: TRBD2; v_gene: TRBV4-3; abundance: NA; j_gene: TRBJ2-2; CDR3nt: TGCGCCAGCAGCCAAGAACGACTAGCGGAAAGGACTGGGGAGCTGTTTTTT; CDR3aa: CASSQERLAERTGELFF
d_gene: NA; v_gene: TRBV11-2; abundance: NA; j_gene: TRBJ1-2; CDR3nt: TGTGCCAGCAGCCCGGGGTGGAAGGGCGATGGCTACACCTTC; CDR3aa: CASSPGWKGDGYTF
d_gene: TRBD2; v_gene: TRBV28; abundance: NA; j_gene: TRBJ2-1; CDR3nt: TGTGCCAGCAGCCAGAGCAGCGGGGGGCGGAATGAGCAGTTCTTC; CDR3aa: CASSQSSGGRNEQFF
d_gene: NA; v_gene: TRBV19; abundance: NA; j_gene: TRBJ2-3; CDR3nt: TGTGCCAGTAGTCCGAGCACAGATACGCAGTATTTT; CDR3aa: CASSPSTDTQYF
d_gene: TRBD2; v_gene: TRBV10-3; abundance: NA; j_gene: TRBJ2-3; CDR3nt: TGTGCCATCAGTGAGCAGGGAGGGCTTAGCACAGATACGCAGTATTTT; CDR3aa: CAISEQGGLSTDTQYF
d_gene: NA; v_gene: TRBV5-1; abundance: NA; j_gene: TRBJ2-2; CDR3nt: TGCGCCAGCAGCTTTTCAGGGGAAAGCACCGGGGAGCTGTTTTTT; CDR3aa: CASSFSGESTGELFF
d_gene: TRBD1; v_gene: TRBV19; abundance: NA; j_gene: TRBJ1-3; CDR3nt: TGTGCCAGTAGTGTGACAGGGGCTGGAAACACCATATATTTT; CDR3aa: CASSVTGAGNTIYF
d_gene: TRBD1; v_gene: TRBV28; abundance: NA; j_gene: TRBJ1-2; CDR3nt: TGTGCCAGCAGTTTATTGGGACAGGCCTATGGCTACACCTTC; CDR3aa: CASSLLGQAYGYTF
d_gene: TRBD2; v_gene: TRBV3-1/TRBV3-2; abundance: once; j_gene: TRBJ2-1; CDR3nt: TGTGCCAGCAGCCAAGATCGTCTAGCGGGGACGAATGAGCAGTTCTTC; CDR3aa: CASSQDRLAGTNEQFF
d_gene: TRBD2; v_gene: TRBV7-9; abundance: NA; j_gene: TRBJ2-7; CDR3nt: TGTGCCAGCAGCGGCCCAGCGGGGGGGATCTACGAGCAGTACTTC; CDR3aa: CASSGPAGGIYEQYF
d_gene: TRBD1; v_gene: TRBV24-1; abundance: NA; j_gene: TRBJ2-1; CDR3nt: TGTGCCACCAGTGATCTACCGGGACAGGGCGTGCAGTTCTTC; CDR3aa: CATSDLPGQGVQFF
d_gene: NA; v_gene: TRBV5-1; abundance: NA; j_gene: TRBJ2-3; CDR3nt: TGCGCCAGCAGCTTAGGACAGATCACAGATACGCAGTATTTT; CDR3aa: CASSLGQITDTQYF
d_gene: NA; v_gene: TRBV10-3; abundance: NA; j_gene: TRBJ2-2; CDR3nt: TGTGCCATCAGTACCCCCGGGACAATAAACACCGGGGAGCTGTTTTTT; CDR3aa: CAISTPGTINTGELFF
d_gene: TRBD1; v_gene: TRBV2; abundance: NA; j_gene: TRBJ1-6; CDR3nt: TGTGCCAGCAGTTGGGACAGTAGCTCCTATAATTCACCCCTCCACTTT; CDR3aa: CASSWDSSSYNSPLHF
d_gene: TRBD1; v_gene: TRBV11-2; abundance: NA; j_gene: TRBJ1-1; CDR3nt: TGTGCCAGCAGCCCCGGGACAGTCTTGAACACTGAAGCTTTCTTT; CDR3aa: CASSPGTVLNTEAFF
d_gene: NA; v_gene: TRBV12-1; abundance: NA; j_gene: TRBJ1-4; CDR3nt: TGTGCCAGCAGCCCGGGGGACAGGGGTAGTGAAAAACTGTTTTTT; CDR3aa: CASSPGDRGSEKLFF
d_gene: TRBD1; v_gene: TRBV14; abundance: NA; j_gene: TRBJ1-1; CDR3nt: TGTGCCAGCAGCCAAGATGTAGACAGGGAGAACACTGAAGCTTTCTTT; CDR3aa: CASSQDVDRENTEAFF
d_gene: TRBD1; v_gene: TRBV5-4; abundance: NA; j_gene: TRBJ1-6; CDR3nt: TGTGCCAGCAGCTTGACCAGGGGGCAATCACCCCTCCACTTT; CDR3aa: CASSLTRGQSPLHF
d_gene: NA; v_gene: TRBV1; abundance: once; j_gene: TRBJ2-3; CDR3nt: TGCACCAGCAGCCTGGGACTAGCGGGGGGTGAAGATACGCAGTATTTT; CDR3aa: CTSSLGLAGGEDTQYF
d_gene: TRBD1; v_gene: TRBV5-5; abundance: NA; j_gene: TRBJ2-5; CDR3nt: TGTGCCAGCAGCTTGGCGGGACAGCAAGAGACAGCCCAGTACTTC; CDR3aa: CASSLAGQQETAQYF
d_gene: TRBD1; v_gene: TRBV10-1; abundance: NA; j_gene: TRBJ1-3; CDR3nt: TGCGCCAGCAGTGAGGGGACAGGGACTGGAAACACCATATATTTT; CDR3aa: CASSEGTGTGNTIYF
d_gene: TRBD1; v_gene: TRBV19; abundance: NA; j_gene: TRBJ1-5; CDR3nt: TGTGCCAGTACCGACACAGGGGGCAGTTGGGGCAATCAGCCCCAGCATTTT; CDR3aa: CASTDTGGSWGNQPQHF
d_gene: NA; v_gene: TRBV6-2/TRBV6-3; abundance: NA; j_gene: TRBJ1-5; CDR3nt: TGTGCCAGCAGTTATGGGAGCTCAGGGGGCAATCAGCCCCAGCATTTT; CDR3aa: CASSYGSSGGNQPQHF
d_gene: TRBD1; v_gene: TRBV6-5; abundance: few; j_gene: TRBJ2-7; CDR3nt: TGTGCCATCACCGGGACAGGGTTCCACGAGCAGTACTTC; CDR3aa: CAITGTGFHEQYF
d_gene: NA; v_gene: TRBV2; abundance: NA; j_gene: TRBJ1-2; CDR3nt: TGTGCCAGCAATATCCCCCAGATTGCTGGCTACACCTTC; CDR3aa: CASNIPQIAGYTF
d_gene: NA; v_gene: TRBV5-1; abundance: NA; j_gene: TRBJ2-2; CDR3nt: TGCGCCAGCAGCTTGTGGACAGAGGCCGGGGAGCTGTTTTTT; CDR3aa: CASSLWTEAGELFF
d_gene: NA; v_gene: TRBV2; abundance: NA; j_gene: TRBJ1-2; CDR3nt: TGTGCCAGCAGTGAACAGGGTTCCCATGGCTACACCTTC; CDR3aa: CASSEQGSHGYTF
d_gene: TRBD2; v_gene: TRBV5-4; abundance: NA; j_gene: TRBJ2-3; CDR3nt: TGTGCCAGCAGCTCACAACTAGCGGGGGGGCCCGCAGATACGCAGTATTTT; CDR3aa: CASSSQLAGGPADTQYF
d_gene: TRBD2; v_gene: TRBV9; abundance: NA; j_gene: TRBJ2-3; CDR3nt: TGTGCCTCTAGCGGTACAAGGGGAGATACGCAGTATTTT; CDR3aa: CASSGTRGDTQYF
d_gene: TRBD1; v_gene: TRBV9; abundance: NA; j_gene: TRBJ1-6; CDR3nt: TGTGCCAGCACCCAAACCGGGACAGGGAATTCACCCCTCCACTTT; CDR3aa: CASTQTGTGNSPLHF
d_gene: TRBD2; v_gene: TRBV18; abundance: NA; j_gene: TRBJ2-3; CDR3nt: TGTGCCAGCTCACTCCGGACTAGCGGGGGGGCAGATACGCAGTATTTT; CDR3aa: CASSLRTSGGADTQYF
d_gene: NA; v_gene: TRBV6-6; abundance: NA; j_gene: TRBJ1-4; CDR3nt: TGTGCCAGCAGTTACATCGGGGCGGGAAGAGAAAAACTGTTTTTT; CDR3aa: CASSYIGAGREKLFF
d_gene: TRBD1; v_gene: TRBV10-3; abundance: once; j_gene: TRBJ2-2; CDR3nt: TGTGCCATCAGTACAGGGGGCGCTTACACCGGGGAGCTGTTTTTT; CDR3aa: CAISTGGAYTGELFF
d_gene: NA; v_gene: TRBV16; abundance: NA; j_gene: TRBJ1-5; CDR3nt: TGTGCCAGCAGCCAACTGTCACAGGGTAGCAATCAGCCCCAGCATTTT; CDR3aa: CASSQLSQGSNQPQHF
d_gene: NA; v_gene: TRBV5-6; abundance: NA; j_gene: TRBJ2-1; CDR3nt: TGTGCCAGCAGCTCGTCGACTGTGAGCTCCTACAATGAGCAGTTCTTC; CDR3aa: CASSSSTVSSYNEQFF
d_gene: TRBD1; v_gene: TRBV9; abundance: NA; j_gene: TRBJ2-1; CDR3nt: TGTGCCAGCAGCGTTTCCGGGACAGGACCTGTTGATGAGCAGTTCTTC; CDR3aa: CASSVSGTGPVDEQFF
d_gene: TRBD1; v_gene: TRBV6-2/TRBV6-3; abundance: NA; j_gene: TRBJ1-6; CDR3nt: TGTGCCAGCAGCGATTCCGGGACAGGGGCCAGCTCCTATAATTCACCCCTCCACTTT; CDR3aa: CASSDSGTGASSYNSPLHF
d_gene: NA; v_gene: TRBV9; abundance: NA; j_gene: TRBJ2-3; CDR3nt: TGTGCCAGCAGCGGACGGGGTGGGAGCACAGATACGCAGTATTTT; CDR3aa: CASSGRGGSTDTQYF
d_gene: NA; v_gene: TRBV11-2; abundance: NA; j_gene: TRBJ2-5; CDR3nt: TGTGCCAGCAGCCCGCCCTCAGGGACCCAGTACTTC; CDR3aa: CASSPPSGTQYF
d_gene: NA; v_gene: TRBV28; abundance: NA; j_gene: TRBJ2-5; CDR3nt: TGTGCCAGCAGTCCCCTCAGCGGCCAAGAGACCCAGTACTTC; CDR3aa: CASSPLSGQETQYF
d_gene: NA; v_gene: TRBV11-2; abundance: NA; j_gene: TRBJ1-1; CDR3nt: TGTGCCAGCAGCTTAGGTCCAGGGTTGGCTTTCTTT; CDR3aa: CASSLGPGLAFF
d_gene: TRBD1; v_gene: TRBV6-5; abundance: NA; j_gene: TRBJ1-4; CDR3nt: TGTGCCAGCAGTTACTCCCCCTCAGGGGGTGATGAAAAACTGTTTTTT; CDR3aa: CASSYSPSGGDEKLFF
d_gene: NA; v_gene: TRBV19; abundance: few; j_gene: TRBJ1-4; CDR3nt: TGTGCCAGTAGCCTAGACAGGAGCGCAAATGAAAAACTGTTTTTT; CDR3aa: CASSLDRSANEKLFF